The present entry profiles one T cell receptor beta chain with its context. Its antigen has not been determined. No base quality values were provided; no much bigger clone lies one nucleotide off. One collaborating source in Seattle enrolled patients during active infection and followed them longitudinally through the course of disease. Whole blood was collected in K2EDTA tubes by collaborating institutions according to the institutions' own protocols. Collaborator samples were shipped for TCRbeta analysis as frozen whole blood, isolated PBMCs, or DNA extracted from either sample type. These data come from a study of blood T cell repertoires in COVID-19 (dated by TCRdb to about 2020). About the study as a whole: Collaborator samples came from the United States, Italy and Spain and covered acute and convalescent phases of COVID-19. Deeply sampled blood TCRbeta repertoires from subjects exposed to, actively infected with, or recovered from COVID-19 were included in the dataset. Samples were obtained from the ongoing ImmuneRACE study (first 160 participants) and from 1,000 to 1,500 subjects provided by 6 global collaborators. HLA class I and class II types, where available, came from metadata supplied by the sample provider rather than from assay-based typing. The material from the prospective study consisted of cDNA or gDNA derived from T cells, B-cell-depleted T cells, or PBMCs. Sample metadata almost always included a de-identified subject ID, COVID-19 status, age in years and sex. The repertoires were released in a freely available public database meant as a resource for research on the immune response to SARS-CoV-2. Summary of the overall study and its limitations: The amount of clinical and demographic metadata varied by source and participant and was provided uncurated.

TCRbeta CDR3 regions were amplified from genomic DNA by means of the immunoSEQ Assay, a bias-controlled multiplex PCR. The published analysis was carried out like this. The number of nucleated cells in each sample was estimated by amplification of reference gene primers within the assay. Sequence reads were collapsed and filtered to measure the absolute abundance of every unique TCRbeta CDR3 rearrangement. For each sample, productive Simpson clonality was calculated as the square root of Simpson's diversity index over productive rearrangements. Imported from immuneACCESS, the table was reduced by TCRdb to in-frame sequences with V and J called. These copies leave out some clones; in studies compared against another copy, an unresolved V gene accounts for under half, and the cause of the remainder is not known. V and J calls plus clone size are reproduced from that table; the DNA served to infer D and trimming. Here the sample has approximately 58,000 clones; roughly four fifths occur a single time. The top ten constitute about 30% of the sample.

V loses 0 bases, J loses 3 bases, and the germline ends lie 8 bases apart. The germline V gene supplies CDR1 SGHRS and CDR2 YFSETQ. There are 14 amino acids in the CDR3, from cysteine to phenylalanine inclusive. Only the CDR3 DNA is retained, 42 bases long and in frame from the first base. The sequence was collected from a man aged 60-69 years with COVID-19, enrolled during active disease. The chain joins TRBV5-1 to TRBJ2-3, with no D gene named confidently. The sample comprised peripheral blood. The nucleotides are TGCGCCAGCAGCTTGGATCAGGCTACAGATACGCAGTATTTT. The resulting protein is CASSLDQATDTQYF.